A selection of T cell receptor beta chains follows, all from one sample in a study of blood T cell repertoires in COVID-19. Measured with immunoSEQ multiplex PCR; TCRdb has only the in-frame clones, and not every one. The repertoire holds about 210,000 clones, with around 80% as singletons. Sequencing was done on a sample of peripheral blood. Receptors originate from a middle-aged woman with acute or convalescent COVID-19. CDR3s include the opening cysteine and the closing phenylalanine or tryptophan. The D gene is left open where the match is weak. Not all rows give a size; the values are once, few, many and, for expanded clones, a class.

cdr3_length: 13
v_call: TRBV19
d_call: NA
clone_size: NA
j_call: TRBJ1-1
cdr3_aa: CASSLTGNTEAFF
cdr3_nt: TGTGCCAGTAGTTTAACAGGGAACACTGAAGCTTTCTTT

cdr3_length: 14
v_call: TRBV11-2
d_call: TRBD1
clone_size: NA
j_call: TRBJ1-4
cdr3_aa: CASSSGTGHEKLFF
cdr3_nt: TGTGCCAGCAGCTCCGGGACAGGGCATGAAAAACTGTTTTTT

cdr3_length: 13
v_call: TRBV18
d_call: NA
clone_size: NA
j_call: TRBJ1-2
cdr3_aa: CASSPDGVFGYTF
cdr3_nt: TGTGCCAGCTCACCAGACGGGGTCTTCGGCTACACCTTC

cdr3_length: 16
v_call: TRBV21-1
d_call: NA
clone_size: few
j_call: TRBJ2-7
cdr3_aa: CASSKVIGSGSYEQYF
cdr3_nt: TGTGCCAGCAGCAAAGTTATTGGGAGCGGCTCCTACGAGCAGTACTTC

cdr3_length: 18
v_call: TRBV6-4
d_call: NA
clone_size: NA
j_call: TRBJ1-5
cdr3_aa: CATCPSEDGVGGNQPQHF
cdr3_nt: TGTGCCACCTGTCCTTCGGAGGACGGGGTTGGGGGCAATCAGCCCCAGCATTTT

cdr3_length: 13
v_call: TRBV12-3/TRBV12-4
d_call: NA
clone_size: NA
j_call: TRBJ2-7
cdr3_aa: CASSLDRAYEQYF
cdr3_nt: TGTGCCAGCAGTTTAGACAGGGCATACGAGCAGTACTTC

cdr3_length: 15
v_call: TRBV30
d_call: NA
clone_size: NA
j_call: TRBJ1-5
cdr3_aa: CAWSVSRGSNQPQHF
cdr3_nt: TGTGCCTGGAGTGTTTCAAGGGGGAGCAATCAGCCCCAGCATTTT

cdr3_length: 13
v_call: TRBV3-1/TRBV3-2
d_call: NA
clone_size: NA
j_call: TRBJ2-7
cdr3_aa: CASSQGEALGQYF
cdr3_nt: TGTGCCAGCAGCCAAGGCGAGGCGTTGGGGCAGTACTTC

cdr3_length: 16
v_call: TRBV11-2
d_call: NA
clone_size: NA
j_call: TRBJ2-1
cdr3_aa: CASSLGRGAVYNEQFF
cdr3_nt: TGTGCCAGCAGCTTAGGTCGGGGGGCGGTCTACAATGAGCAGTTCTTC

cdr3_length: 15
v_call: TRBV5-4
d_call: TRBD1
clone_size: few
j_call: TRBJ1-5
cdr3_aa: CASSDYLNRGKPQHF
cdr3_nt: TGTGCCAGCAGCGATTACCTTAACAGGGGAAAGCCCCAGCATTTT

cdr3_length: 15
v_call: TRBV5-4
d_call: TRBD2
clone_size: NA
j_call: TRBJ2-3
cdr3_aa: CASSLERLAADTQYF
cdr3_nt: TGTGCCAGCAGCTTGGAGCGGCTAGCGGCAGATACGCAGTATTTT

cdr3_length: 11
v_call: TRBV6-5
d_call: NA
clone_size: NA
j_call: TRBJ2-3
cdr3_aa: CASSLADTQYF
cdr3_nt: TGTGCCAGCAGCCTAGCAGATACGCAGTATTTT

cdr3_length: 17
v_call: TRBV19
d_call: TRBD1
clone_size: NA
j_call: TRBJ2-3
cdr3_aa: CASSMETGLTITDTQYF
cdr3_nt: TGTGCCAGTAGTATGGAGACAGGGCTTACTATCACAGATACGCAGTATTTT

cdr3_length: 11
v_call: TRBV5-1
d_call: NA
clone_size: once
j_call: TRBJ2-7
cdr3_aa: CASSESYEQYF
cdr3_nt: TGCGCCAGCAGCGAGTCCTACGAGCAGTACTTC

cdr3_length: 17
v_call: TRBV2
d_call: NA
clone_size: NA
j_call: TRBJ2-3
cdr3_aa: CASRVSDRGTSTDTQYF
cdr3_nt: TGTGCCAGCCGAGTATCGGACCGGGGGACTAGCACAGATACGCAGTATTTT

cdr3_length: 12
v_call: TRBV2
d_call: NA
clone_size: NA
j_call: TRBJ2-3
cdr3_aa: CASTVLATTQYF
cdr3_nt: TGTGCCAGCACGGTCCTCGCCACCACGCAGTATTTT

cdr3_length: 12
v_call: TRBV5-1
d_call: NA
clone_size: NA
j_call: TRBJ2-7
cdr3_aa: CASRDNSYEQYF
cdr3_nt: TGCGCCAGCAGGGACAACTCCTACGAGCAGTACTTC

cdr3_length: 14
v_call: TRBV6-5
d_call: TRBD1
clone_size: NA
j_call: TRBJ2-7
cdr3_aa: CASQMAGGRDEQYF
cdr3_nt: TGTGCCAGCCAAATGGCAGGGGGCCGAGACGAGCAGTACTTC

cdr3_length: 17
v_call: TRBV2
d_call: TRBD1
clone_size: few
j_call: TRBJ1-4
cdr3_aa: CASSPVPGQLVNEKLFF
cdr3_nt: TGTGCCAGCAGTCCCGTCCCGGGACAGCTTGTGAATGAAAAACTGTTTTTT

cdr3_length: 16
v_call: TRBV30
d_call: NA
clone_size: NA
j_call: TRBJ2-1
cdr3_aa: CAWSSPPRAAYNEQFF
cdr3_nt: TGTGCCTGGAGTTCACCCCCGCGGGCGGCCTACAATGAGCAGTTCTTC

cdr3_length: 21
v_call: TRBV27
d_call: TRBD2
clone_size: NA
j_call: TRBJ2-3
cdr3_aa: CASNLHEPDLGTSGNTDTQYF
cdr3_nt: TGTGCCAGCAACCTCCACGAACCCGACCTCGGGACTAGCGGGAACACAGATACGCAGTATTTT

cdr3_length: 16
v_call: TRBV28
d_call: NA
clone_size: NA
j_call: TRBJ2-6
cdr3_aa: CASSQAQGSGANVLTF
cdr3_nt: TGTGCCAGCAGTCAAGCCCAGGGATCTGGGGCCAACGTCCTGACTTTC

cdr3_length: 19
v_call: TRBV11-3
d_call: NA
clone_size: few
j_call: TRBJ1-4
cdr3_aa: CASSLGGDGVQETNEKLFF
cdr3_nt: TGTGCCAGCAGCTTGGGGGGAGACGGGGTCCAGGAGACTAATGAAAAACTGTTTTTT

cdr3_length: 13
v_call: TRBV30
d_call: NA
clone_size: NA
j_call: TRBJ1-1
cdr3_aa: CAWKEGTYTEAFF
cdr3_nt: TGTGCCTGGAAGGAGGGGACCTACACTGAAGCTTTCTTT

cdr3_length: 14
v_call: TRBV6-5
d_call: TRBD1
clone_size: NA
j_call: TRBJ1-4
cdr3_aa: CASSIDRVLEKLFF
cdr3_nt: TGTGCCAGCAGTATTGACAGGGTACTTGAAAAACTGTTTTTT

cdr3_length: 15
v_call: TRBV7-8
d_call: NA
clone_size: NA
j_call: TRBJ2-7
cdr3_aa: CASSLDGLRSYEQYF
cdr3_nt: TGTGCCAGCAGCTTAGACGGACTACGCTCCTACGAGCAGTACTTC

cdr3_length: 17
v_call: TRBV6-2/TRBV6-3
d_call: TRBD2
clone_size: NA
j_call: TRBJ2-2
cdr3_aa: CASSYELAGGRTGELFF
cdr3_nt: TGTGCCAGCAGTTACGAGCTAGCGGGAGGGCGCACCGGGGAGCTGTTTTTT

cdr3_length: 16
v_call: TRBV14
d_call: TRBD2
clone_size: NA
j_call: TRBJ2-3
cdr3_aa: CASSQFLSGVADTQYF
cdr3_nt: TGTGCCAGCAGCCAATTTCTGAGCGGGGTCGCAGATACGCAGTATTTT

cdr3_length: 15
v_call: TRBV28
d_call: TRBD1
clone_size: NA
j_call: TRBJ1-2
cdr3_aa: CASSSPGDRGYGYTF
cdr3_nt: TGTGCCAGCAGTTCCCCAGGCGACAGGGGCTATGGCTACACCTTC

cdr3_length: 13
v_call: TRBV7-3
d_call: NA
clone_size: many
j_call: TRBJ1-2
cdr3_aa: CASSRGVQYGYTF
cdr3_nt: TGTGCCAGCAGCCGCGGGGTGCAGTATGGCTACACCTTC

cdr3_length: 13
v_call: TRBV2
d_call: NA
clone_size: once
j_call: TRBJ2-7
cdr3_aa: CATQRTELYEQYF
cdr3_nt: TGTGCCACACAGAGGACAGAACTTTACGAGCAGTACTTC